This T cell receptor (beta chain) was recovered during a study of preoperative IRX-2 immunotherapy in early breast cancer. TCRdb's table, derived via immunoSEQ multiplex PCR, lists solely in-frame clones and lacks some. The table shows approximately 3,600 clones, with roughly 70% occurring only once. Treatment: preoperative locoregional IRX-2 cytokine immunotherapy. Preoperative locoregional IRX-2 cytokine immunotherapy was tested in the phase Ib source study. The CDR3 runs to 17 residues. Germline-derived CDR1 and CDR2 are SGHRS and YFSETQ. Trimming took 2 bases from V and 3 from J; bases not matched to a gene: 13.

This clonotype was obtained from a human donor with breast cancer. The specimen was tumor tissue, collected after IRX-2 immunotherapy. This sequence joins TRBV5-1 and TRBJ1-2; 7 positions agree with TRBD1. CDR3 amino acids: CASSFTGADKGDYGYTF. In DNA, the CDR3 is TGCGCCAGCAGCTTTACAGGGGCGGACAAAGGCGACTATGGCTACACCTTC.